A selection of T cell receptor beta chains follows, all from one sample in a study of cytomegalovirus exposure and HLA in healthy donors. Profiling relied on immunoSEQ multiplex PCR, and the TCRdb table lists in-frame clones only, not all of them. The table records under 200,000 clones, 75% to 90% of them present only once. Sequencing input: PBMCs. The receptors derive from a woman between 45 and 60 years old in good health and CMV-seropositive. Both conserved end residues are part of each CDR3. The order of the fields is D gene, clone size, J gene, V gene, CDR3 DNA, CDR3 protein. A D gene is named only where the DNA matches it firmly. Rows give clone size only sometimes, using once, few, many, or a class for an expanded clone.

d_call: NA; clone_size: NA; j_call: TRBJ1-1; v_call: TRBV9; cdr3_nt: TGTGCCAGCAGCGGGAACCGGGAGTTGCGAGCTGAAGCTTTCTTT; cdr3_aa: CASSGNRELRAEAFF
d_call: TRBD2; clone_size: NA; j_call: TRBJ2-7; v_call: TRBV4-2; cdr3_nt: TGTGCCAGCAGCCAAGTATCAGCGGGAGAGGGTGAGCAGTACTTC; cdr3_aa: CASSQVSAGEGEQYF
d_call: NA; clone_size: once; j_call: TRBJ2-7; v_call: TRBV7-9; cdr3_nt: TGTGCCAGCAGCCCACCCAGTACCTACGAGCAGTACTTC; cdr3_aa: CASSPPSTYEQYF
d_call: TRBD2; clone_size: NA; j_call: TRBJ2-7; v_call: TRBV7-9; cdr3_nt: TGTGCCAGCAGCTCGATTAGCGGGAACGACGAGCAGTACTTC; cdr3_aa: CASSSISGNDEQYF
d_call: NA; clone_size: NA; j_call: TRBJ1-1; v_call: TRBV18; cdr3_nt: TGTGCCAGCTCACCCGCGGACACTGAAGCTTTCTTT; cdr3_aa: CASSPADTEAFF
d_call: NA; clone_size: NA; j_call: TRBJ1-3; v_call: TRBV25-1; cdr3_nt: TGTGCCAGCAGTGAACGGGGCAGGGGCTTTGTGAACACCATATATTTT; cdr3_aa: CASSERGRGFVNTIYF
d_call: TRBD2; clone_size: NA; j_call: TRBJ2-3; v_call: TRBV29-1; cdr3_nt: TGCAGCGTTGAGAGGCTCGGCGGGGGGGCAGGGGATACGCAGTATTTT; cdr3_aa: CSVERLGGGAGDTQYF
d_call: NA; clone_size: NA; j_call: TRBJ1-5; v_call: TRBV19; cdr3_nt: TGTGCCAGTAGCCCCATGACAGCGGGGCAGCCCCAGCATTTT; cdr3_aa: CASSPMTAGQPQHF
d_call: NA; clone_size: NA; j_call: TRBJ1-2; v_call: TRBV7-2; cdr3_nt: TGTGCCAGCAGCCCTCGCGAGGTTGAAGGCTACACCTTC; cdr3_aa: CASSPREVEGYTF
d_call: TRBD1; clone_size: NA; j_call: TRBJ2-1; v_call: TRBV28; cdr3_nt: TGTGCCAGCAAGGCCGGGACAGGGTACTACAATGAGCAGTTCTTC; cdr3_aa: CASKAGTGYYNEQFF
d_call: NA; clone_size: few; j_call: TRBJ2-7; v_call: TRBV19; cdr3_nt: TGTGCCAGTAGTATCGGAGGGGGGGGGTCCTACGAGCAGTACTTC; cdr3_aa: CASSIGGGGSYEQYF
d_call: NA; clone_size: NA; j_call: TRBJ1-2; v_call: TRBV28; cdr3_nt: TGTGCCAGCAGGTCCGGGGACTATGGCTACACCTTC; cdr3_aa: CASRSGDYGYTF
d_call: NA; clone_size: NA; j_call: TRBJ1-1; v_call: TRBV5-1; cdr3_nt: TGCGCCAGCAGCTTGGGCCCCAGGACTGAAGCTTTCTTT; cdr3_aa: CASSLGPRTEAFF
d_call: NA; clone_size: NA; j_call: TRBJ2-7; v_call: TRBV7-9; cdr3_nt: TGTGCCAGCAGCTTAGCGGGCCTAACCTACGAGCAGTACTTC; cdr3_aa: CASSLAGLTYEQYF
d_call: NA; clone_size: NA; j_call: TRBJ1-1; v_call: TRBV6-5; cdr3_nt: TGTGCCAGCAGTTACTCGGGGGCGGGAGCTTTCTTT; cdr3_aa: CASSYSGAGAFF
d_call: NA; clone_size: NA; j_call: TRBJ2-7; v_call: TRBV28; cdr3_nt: TGTGCCAGCAGTTTTAACCTAAAGTACGAGCAGTACTTC; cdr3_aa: CASSFNLKYEQYF
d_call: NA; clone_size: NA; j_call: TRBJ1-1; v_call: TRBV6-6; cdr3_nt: TGTGCCAGCAGTCTCCCGGACAGAACTGAAGCTTTCTTT; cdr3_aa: CASSLPDRTEAFF
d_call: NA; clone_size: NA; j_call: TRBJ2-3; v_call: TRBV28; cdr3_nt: TGTGCCAGCAGTTTGTCGGTAACGGATACGCAGTATTTT; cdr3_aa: CASSLSVTDTQYF